These 27 T cell receptor beta chains originate from one sample sequenced in a study of cytomegalovirus exposure and HLA in healthy donors. 13 Jbeta primers and 60 Vbeta primers were used for the PCR. Sequenced by immunoSEQ multiplex PCR; TCRdb stores in-frame clones only, minus some. Of about 300,000 clones in the sample, roughly 89% were seen once. Input material: PBMCs. All receptors derive from a man aged 40-50 years in good health and CMV-seropositive.

The chain uses TRBV4-1 and TRBJ2-1; 11 nucleotides agree with TRBD1. The germline gives CDR1 MGHRA, CDR2 YSYEKL. J lost 7 bases, V lost 4 bases, and 9 bases had no gene match. The CDR3 runs 16 residues. The CDR3 protein is CASSLSRDRGLNEQFF. The CDR3 bases are TGCGCCAGCAGCCTATCCCGGGACAGGGGGTTGAATGAGCAGTTCTTC.

The chain combines TRBV28 with TRBJ2-1; 11 nucleotides line up with TRBD2. The ends lost 1 base at V and 2 bases at J; junction bases unmatched: 1. Germline-derived CDR1 and CDR2 are MDHEN and SYDVKM. The CDR3 consists of 16 residues. The CDR3 region is CASSLLAGGTYNEQFF. The CDR3 DNA is TGTGCCAGCAGTTTATTAGCGGGAGGGACCTACAATGAGCAGTTCTTC.

The chain links TRBV9 to TRBJ2-3, with 9 bases matching TRBD1. Per germline, CDR1 SGDLS and CDR2 YYNGEE. The CDR3 has 17 amino acids. V was pared by 0 bases and J by 1 base, with 6 bases of the junction left unmatched. The CDR3 region has the DNA TGTGCCAGCAGCGTAGGTCTTTGGACAGGGGGCACAGATACGCAGTATTTT. Amino acids: CASSVGLWTGGTDTQYF.

With respect to this clone: Sequence at one end of the junction differs from germline and may be a read error. The V gene is TRBV7-9, the J gene TRBJ2-7; D may be TRBD1 (6 bases). Germline loops: CDR1 SEHNR, CDR2 FQNEAQ (reference sequence). This CDR3 has 12 amino acids. CDR3 coding DNA: TGTGCCAGCAGCTTATTTGCAGGGGCGATCGTCTTC. It yields the protein CASSLFAGAIVF.

The V gene is TRBV30, the J gene TRBJ2-1; 7 bases fit TRBD2. Germline V CDR1 and CDR2: GTSNPN, SVGIG (reference sequence). J lost 2 bases, V lost 5 bases, and 9 bases had no gene match. The CDR3 has 15 residues. The CDR3 protein is CAWDPSGGAYNEQFF. The CDR3, as DNA: TGTGCCTGGGATCCTAGCGGAGGGGCCTACAATGAGCAGTTCTTC.

The chain combines TRBV7-9 with TRBJ2-2; possible D gene TRBD1, 5 bases. The CDR3 totals 16 residues. Germline values: CDR1 SEHNR, CDR2 FQNEAQ (reference sequence). Trimming took off 4 bases at V and 2 bases at J, with 14 bases between the two ends. DNA of the CDR3: TGTGCCAGCAGCTGGGGCAGGACAATCAACACCGGGGAGCTGTTTTTT. Residues: CASSWGRTINTGELFF.

This sequence joins TRBV27 and TRBJ2-4; D uncertain. Germline V gene data show CDR1 as MNHEY and CDR2 as SMNVEV (reference sequence). Deletions cut 5 bases from V and 0 bases from J, with 5 bases between. CDR3 length equals 13 residues. CDR3 coding DNA: TGTGCCAGCAGTCCACTAGCCAAAAACATTCAGTACTTC. This codes for CASSPLAKNIQYF.

The J gene is TRBJ1-2, the V gene TRBV13, with D uncertain. V gave up 0 bases and J gave up 8 bases, with 16 bases separating them. From germline, CDR1 is PRHDT and CDR2 FYEKMQ (reference sequence). This CDR3 region has 15 residues. Here the CDR3 DNA reads TGTGCCAGCAGCTTAGGCCTAAGCGGTTTGGGCGGCTACACCTTC. Amino acid sequence: CASSLGLSGLGGYTF.

This clone was detected once. The chain recombines TRBV28 with TRBJ2-1, with 11 bases matching TRBD2. The CDR3 spans 16 residues. Germline V gives CDR1 MDHEN, CDR2 SYDVKM. V shed 2 bases and J 7 bases; nucleotides not matched to a gene: 7. The CDR3, as DNA: TGTGCCAGCAGTTTAGTAGCGGGAGGGATGTCAAATGAGCAGTTCTTC. It specifies CASSLVAGGMSNEQFF.

V and J are TRBV2 and TRBJ2-3; perhaps TRBD2 as D (6 bases). V lost 6 bases and J 5 bases, leaving 9 bases between the germline ends. This CDR3 is built from 12 residues. Germline loops: CDR1 SNHLY, CDR2 FYNNEI. The CDR3 coding sequence is TGTGCCAGCAGCGATAGCGGAGATACGCAGTATTTT. Residues: CASSDSGDTQYF.

The chain uses TRBV28 and TRBJ2-7; TRBD2 agrees at 7 bases. Trimming cost V 5 bases and J 2 bases; bases outside gene matches: 3. Germline V CDR1 and CDR2: MDHEN, SYDVKM. The CDR3 has 13 residues. Here the CDR3 DNA reads TGTGCCAGCAGTCGGGGGAGGGCCTACGAGCAGTACTTC. This gives the protein CASSRGRAYEQYF. Drawing the rest from reference TRBV28 and TRBJ2-7, the complete variable domain is DVKVTQSSRYLVKRTGEKVFLECVQDMDHENMFWYRQDPGLGLRLIYFSYDVKMKEKGDIPEGYSVSREKKERFSLILESASTNQTSMYLCASSRGRAYEQYFGPGTRLTVT.

This clone showed up just a few times. The chain combines TRBV4-1 with TRBJ2-1; a weak D match, TRBD1 (6 bases). The V gene's germline CDR1 is MGHRA and CDR2 YSYEKL. Trimming removed 4 bases at V and 5 bases at J, with 15 bases between. The CDR3 spans 15 residues. This CDR3 is CASSRQDLGNNEQFF. The CDR3, as DNA: TGCGCCAGCAGCCGACAGGACCTAGGAAACAATGAGCAGTTCTTC.

The V call is TRBV5-4, the J call TRBJ2-1; TRBD1 agrees at 9 bases. The V gene end was trimmed by 4 bases and the J gene end by 5 bases; junction bases not matched to a gene: 7. Germline V lookup: CDR1 SGHNT, CDR2 YYREEE (reference sequence). The CDR3 contains 15 residues. The CDR3 DNA sequence: TGTGCCAGCAGCGCCCCCGACAGGGGGGACAATGAGCAGTTCTTC. Amino acids: CASSAPDRGDNEQFF.

The V call is TRBV2, the J call TRBJ1-2, with no clear D. The CDR3 spans 14 residues. From germline, CDR1 is SNHLY and CDR2 FYNNEI. V lost 8 bases, J lost 4 bases, and 17 bases lay in between. The CDR3 nucleotides are TGTGCCAGCCATGGAGCGCGAGCCCTCTATGGCTACACCTTC. Translating it yields CASHGARALYGYTF.

The V and J genes are TRBV5-6 and TRBJ2-7, with D hard to call. The V gene's germline CDR1 is SGHDT and CDR2 YYEEEE. Between the trimmed V and J ends, which lost 2 bases and 1 base, there was a span of 10 bases. The CDR3 is 14 residues long. The CDR3 region is CASSFDLESYEQYF. The CDR3 DNA reads TGTGCCAGCAGCTTCGATTTAGAGTCCTACGAGCAGTACTTC. Full variable domain (rest looked up from reference TRBV5-6 and TRBJ2-7): DAGVTQSPTHLIKTRGQQVTLRCSPKSGHDTVSWYQQALGQGPQFIFQYYEEEERQRGNFPDRFSGHQFPNYSSELNVNALLLGDSALYLCASSFDLESYEQYFGPGTRLTVT.

V gene TRBV28 combines with J gene TRBJ2-7; a weak D match, TRBD1 (7 bases). Germline V gives CDR1 MDHEN, CDR2 SYDVKM. The CDR3 extends over 17 amino acids. The V gene lost 1 base and the J gene lost 1 base, with 17 bases spanning the gap. In DNA form, the CDR3 reads TGTGCCAGCAGTTTATCGACTATCAGGGGGGAATCCTACGAGCAGTACTTC. Translation: CASSLSTIRGESYEQYF.

This chain uses TRBV5-4 with TRBJ2-1; 11 bases fit TRBD2. The germline CDR1 and CDR2 sequences are SGHNT and YYREEE (reference sequence). The CDR3 has 18 residues. Trimming took 1 base from V and 9 from J; bases not matched to a gene: 15. Here the CDR3 DNA reads TGTGCCAGCAGCTTGACTAGCGGGAGTTATTCGGCGTTGGGTGAGCAGTTCTTC. The encoded protein is CASSLTSGSYSALGEQFF.

This chain links TRBV30 with TRBJ1-1; TRBD1 aligns across 8 bases. The CDR3 totals 16 residues. CDR1 GTSNPN and CDR2 SVGIG come from the germline V gene (reference sequence). J gave up 6 bases and V 0 bases, and 12 bases lay outside the gene matches. The CDR3 region is CAWSVLRGRRGPEAFF. In DNA form, the CDR3 reads TGTGCCTGGAGTGTACTCAGGGGGCGCAGGGGGCCTGAAGCTTTCTTT.

The chain recombines TRBV18 with TRBJ1-1; the match to TRBD1 covers 7 bases. The V gene's germline CDR1 is KGHSH and CDR2 LQKENI. The ends lost 6 bases at V and 3 bases at J; junction bases unmatched: 19. The CDR3 covers 18 residues. The CDR3 DNA is TGTGCCAGCTCCCTTCCCCTGACAGGGTTTAGGACGGACACTGAAGCTTTCTTT. Its protein is CASSLPLTGFRTDTEAFF.

J is TRBJ1-1 and V is TRBV21-1; the table's D call, TRBD1, has no DNA check behind it. TRBV21-1 is shown as a pseudogene. The CDR3 loop spans 18 amino acids. CDR3 sequence (DNA): TGTGCCAGCAGCTTTCCCAACTTTGCGGGACAGGGGCAGACTGAAGCTTTCTTT. Its protein is CASSFPNFAGQGQTEAFF.

The rearrangement joins TRBV28 to TRBJ2-3; D gene ambiguous. There are 13 residues in the CDR3. The germline V gene has CDR1 MDHEN and CDR2 SYDVKM. The V end lost 6 bases, the J end lost 1 base, and 8 bases lay between the germline ends. CDR3 nucleotide sequence: TGTGCCAGCAGCCCCATTGGCACAGATACGCAGTATTTT. This sequence encodes CASSPIGTDTQYF. The whole variable domain, remainder taken from reference TRBV28 and TRBJ2-3, is DVKVTQSSRYLVKRTGEKVFLECVQDMDHENMFWYRQDPGLGLRLIYFSYDVKMKEKGDIPEGYSVSREKKERFSLILESASTNQTSMYLCASSPIGTDTQYFGPGTRLTVL.

A few counts support this clone. The gene calls are TRBV7-8 and TRBJ2-2; D gene uncertain. CDR3 length: 14 amino acids. Germline V gene sequence: CDR1 SGHVS, CDR2 FQNEAQ. V lost 0 bases and J 5 bases, leaving 7 bases between the germline ends. CDR3 in DNA: TGTGCCAGCAGCTTAGCGCAGACTACCGGGGAGCTGTTTTTT. This gives the protein CASSLAQTTGELFF. Supplemented by reference TRBV7-8 and TRBJ2-2, the full variable domain reads GAGVSQSPRYKVAKRGQDVALRCDPISGHVSLFWYQQALGQGPEFLTYFQNEAQLDKSGLPSDRFFAERPEGSVSTLKIQRTQQEDSAVYLCASSLAQTTGELFFGEGSRLTVL.

The V call is TRBV14, the J call TRBJ2-6, with 7 nucleotides matching TRBD1. V trimming: 4 bases; J trimming: 0 bases; junction bases outside the gene matches: 6. The CDR3 spans 17 residues. CDR1 is SGHDN, CDR2 FVKESK, per germline. The DNA of the CDR3 is TGTGCCAGCAGCCCCCGACAGGGACACTCTGGGGCCAACGTCCTGACTTTC. Its protein is CASSPRQGHSGANVLTF.

The rearrangement links TRBV6-5 to TRBJ1-5, with D uncertain. Per germline, CDR1 MNHEY and CDR2 SVGAGI. The CDR3 is made up of 12 amino acids. The V and J ends lost 6 bases and 5 bases respectively, with 8 bases between them. Here the CDR3 DNA reads TGTGCCAGCAGCGTTGGAGATCAGCCCCAGCATTTT. Protein: CASSVGDQPQHF.

V and J are TRBV4-1 and TRBJ2-7; TRBD2 agrees at 10 bases. The CDR3 is made up of 14 amino acids. J was trimmed by 7 bases and V by 4 bases; bases with no gene match: 7. Looked up from germline, CDR1 is MGHRA and CDR2 is YSYEKL. The chain's CDR3 is CASSPSGRADEQYF. The CDR3 DNA is TGCGCCAGCAGCCCCAGCGGGAGGGCCGATGAGCAGTACTTC.

The V and J genes are TRBV18 and TRBJ1-1; a possible D gene is TRBD1 (6 bases). The germline V gene encodes CDR1 KGHSH and CDR2 LQKENI. There are 14 residues in the CDR3. V gave up 6 bases and J gave up 8 bases, with 19 bases separating them. CDR3 sequence: CASSVKWDGGEAFF. The CDR3 nucleotides read TGTGCCAGCTCCGTAAAGTGGGATGGGGGCGAAGCTTTCTTT.

The chain combines TRBV27 with TRBJ2-5; 9 bases match TRBD2. This CDR3 region has 14 residues. Germline CDR1 MNHEY, CDR2 SMNVEV (reference sequence). After removal of 2 bases from V and 6 bases from J, the junction contained 4 bases not matched to a gene. The CDR3 region has the DNA TGTGCCAGCAGTTTACGGCGGGAGGGAAAGACCCAGTACTTC. Its protein is CASSLRREGKTQYF.